The present entry profiles one TCR beta chain with its context. This sample stems from a study of T cell repertoires in cytomegalovirus infection. TCRdb re-analysed the reads in MiXCR, keeping a single row per CDR3 protein. This sample yields roughly 180,000 distinct CDR3 sequences, of which 17% are seen a single time; around 27% belongs to the top ten. The sequence came from a human donor in good health (CMV status not recorded). Some clones in this sample may be carry-over from other donors' samples. The sequencing sample was made of CD8+ T cells from PBMCs.

The CDR3 reads CASSSSGTASTDTQYF. CDR3 sequence (DNA): TGCGCCAGCAGCTCCTCGGGGACAGCTAGCACAGATACGCAGTATTTT. The rearrangement links TRBV4-3 to TRBJ2-3; TRBD1 aligns across 7 bases. The CDR3 has 16 amino acids. After removal of 5 bases from V and 0 bases from J, the junction contained 8 bases not matched to a gene. Per germline, CDR1 LGHNA and CDR2 YSLEER.